The present T cell receptor beta chain was sequenced within a study of control samples from healthy donors and cancer patients. Assay used: immunoSEQ multiplex PCR; TCRdb lists only in-frame clones, some missing. The table lists about 93,000 clones, around 89% of them singletons. The origin of this receptor is a woman between 70 and 85 years old in good health. Sequencing was done on a sample of blood.

This chain's CDR3 is CASSNDRGETQYF. The CDR3 DNA reads as TGTGCCAGCAGCAACGATAGGGGTGAGACCCAGTACTTC. The chain combines TRBV11-3 with TRBJ2-5; the D gene is possibly TRBD1 (5 bases). Per the germline V gene, CDR1 is SGHNT and CDR2 is YENEEA. CDR3 length equals 13 residues. The germline V and J ends were trimmed by 5 bases and 5 bases, with 12 bases remaining between them.